The sequence of this T cell receptor beta chain was determined in a study of persistence of HIV-infected CD4 T cells. Background on the study: Donors were ART-treated; their CMV- and Gag-responding CD4+ T cells were isolated. Two participants gave one leukapheresis sample; others gave up to about 180 mL blood repeatedly.

Overlapping HIV-1 Gag 15-mer peptides at approximately 0.96 ug per peptide per mL were used. CD40L/CD69 double-negative CD45RO-high memory CD4+ T cells were collected. Inclusion required CMV-positive serology and CD4+ counts above 400 cells/uL. The libraries were made with immunoSEQ version 4 in survey mode. The table came from immunoSEQ multiplex PCR; TCRdb's copy has only in-frame clones and leaves some out. The sample shows about 64,000 clones, more than 70% of them seen only once. The table lists this clone with a few counts. The antigen is not known. With 0 bases clipped from V and 7 bases from J, the junction kept 5 bases outside the gene matches. The CDR3 length is 15 residues. CDR1 is SGHKS, CDR2 YYEKEE, per germline (reference sequence).

The sequencing used CD4+ T cells sorted from PBMCs after 18-hour stimulation, collected from a patient who received antiretroviral therapy. The rearrangement links TRBV5-5 to TRBJ1-5, with 9 bases identical to TRBD1. The sequence was obtained from an adult man with HIV who was CMV-seropositive. The CDR3 coding sequence is TGTGCCAGCAGCTTGGACAGGGGGCTAAGACAGCCCCAGCATTTT. It is translated as CASSLDRGLRQPQHF. Full variable domain (rest looked up from reference TRBV5-5 and TRBJ1-5): DAGVTQSPTHLIKTRGQQVTLRCSPISGHKSVSWYQQVLGQGPQFIFQYYEKEERGRGNFPDRFSARQFPNYSSELNVNALLLGDSALYLCASSLDRGLRQPQHFGDGTRLSIL.